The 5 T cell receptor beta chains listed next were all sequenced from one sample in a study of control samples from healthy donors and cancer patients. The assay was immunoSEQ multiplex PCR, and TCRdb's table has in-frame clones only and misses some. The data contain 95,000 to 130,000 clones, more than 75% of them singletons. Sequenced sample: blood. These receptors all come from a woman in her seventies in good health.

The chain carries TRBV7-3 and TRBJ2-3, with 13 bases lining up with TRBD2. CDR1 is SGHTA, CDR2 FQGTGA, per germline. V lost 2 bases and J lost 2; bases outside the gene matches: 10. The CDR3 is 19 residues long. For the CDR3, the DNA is TGTGCCAGCAGCTTAGGGTCCGGGACTAGCGGGACCCTCACAGATACGCAGTATTTT. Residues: CASSLGSGTSGTLTDTQYF.

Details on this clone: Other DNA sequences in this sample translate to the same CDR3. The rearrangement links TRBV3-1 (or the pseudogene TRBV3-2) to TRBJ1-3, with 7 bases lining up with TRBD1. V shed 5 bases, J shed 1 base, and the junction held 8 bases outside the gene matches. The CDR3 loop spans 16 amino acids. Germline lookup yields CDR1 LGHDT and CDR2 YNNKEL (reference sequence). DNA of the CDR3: TGTGCCAGCAGCTTCCGACAGGGTAATTCTGGAAACACCATATATTTT. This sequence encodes CASSFRQGNSGNTIYF.

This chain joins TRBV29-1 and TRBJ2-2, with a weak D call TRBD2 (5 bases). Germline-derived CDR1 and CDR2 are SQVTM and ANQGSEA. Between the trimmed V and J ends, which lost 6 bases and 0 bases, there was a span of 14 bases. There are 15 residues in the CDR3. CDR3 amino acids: CSVTPGLSNTGELFF. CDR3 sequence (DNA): TGCAGCGTCACGCCCGGACTCTCGAACACCGGGGAGCTGTTTTTT.

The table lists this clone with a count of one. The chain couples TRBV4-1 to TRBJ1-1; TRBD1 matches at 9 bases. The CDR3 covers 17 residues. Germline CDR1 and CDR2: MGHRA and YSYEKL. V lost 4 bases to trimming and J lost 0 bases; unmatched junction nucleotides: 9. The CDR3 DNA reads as TGCGCCAGCAGCCCTAGGGACAGGGTCGTCATGAACACTGAAGCTTTCTTT. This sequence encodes CASSPRDRVVMNTEAFF.

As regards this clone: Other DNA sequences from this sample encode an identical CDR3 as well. The CDR3 DNA is TGCAGCGTCGGCCTTAACTATGGCTACACCTTC. It codes for CSVGLNYGYTF. The chain recombines TRBV29-1 with TRBJ1-2; D unresolved. Between the trimmed V and J ends, which lost 6 bases and 1 base, there was a span of 6 bases. The CDR3 runs to 11 residues. From germline, CDR1 is SQVTM and CDR2 ANQGSEA.